One TCR beta chain is described in this entry. Its antigen is not known. Single viable CD3+CD4+CD8-CD45RO+ cells were sorted as the memory CD4+ T cells. Germline CDR1 is SGHDN and CDR2 is FVKESK. This CDR3 spans 14 amino acids. The V end was cut by 3 bases, the J end by 10 bases, with 16 bases between. The data stem from a study of memory CD4+ T cells and cytomegalovirus serostatus. Method: immunoSEQ multiplex PCR; TCRdb's copy keeps in-frame clones and lacks some. Of more than 35,000 clones in the sample, approximately 78% were seen once. Notes on the study in general: A US-trained random forest predicted CMV serostatus with median AUC around 0.9.

The receptor was derived from an adult in good health and CMV-seronegative. Sequencing was performed on memory CD4+ T cells from blood. The gene calls are TRBV14 and TRBJ2-1, with D unresolved. The DNA for the CDR3 is TGTGCCAGCAGCCAGACGACTCAGCGATGGGAGCAGTTCTTC. Translating gives CASSQTTQRWEQFF. Together with reference TRBV14 and TRBJ2-1, the CDR3 gives the full variable domain: EAGVTQFPSHSVIEKGQTVTLRCDPISGHDNLYWYRRVMGKEIKFLLHFVKESKQDESGMPNNRFLAERTGGTYSTLKVQPAELEDSGVYFCASSQTTQRWEQFFGPGTRLTVL.